A single sample is the source of the 31 T cell receptor beta chains below, sequenced in a study of blood T cells in healthy people across ages. A J-beta primer mix and a sample-barcoded 5' primer were used in a second PCR of about 6 to 12 cycles. MiXCR, applied by TCRdb to the 5' RACE reads, yields one record per CDR3 protein. Of 750,000 to 850,000 distinct CDR3 sequences in the sample, 20% to 30% were seen once. A further study also used this sample, focusing on T cells of mothers and their children.

The sequencing sample was made of blood. The receptors derive from a boy aged 5-17 years in good health.

This chain uses TRBV5-1 with TRBJ1-2; D not certain. V was trimmed by 0 bases and J by 8 bases, leaving 8 bases between them. The CDR3 sequence is 12 residues long. Per germline, CDR1 SGHRS and CDR2 YFSETQ. CDR3 in amino acids: CASSLEGMGYTF. CDR3 DNA: TGCGCCAGCAGCTTGGAAGGGATGGGCTACACCTTC.

The count of this clonotype is one. The CDR3 loop is CASSAGTGDNQPQHF. In DNA, the CDR3 is TGTGCCAGCAGTGCCGGGACAGGAGACAATCAGCCCCAGCATTTT. This sequence joins TRBV6-1 and TRBJ1-5; 8 bases map to TRBD1. Germline CDR1 reads MNHNS; CDR2 reads SASEGT. The CDR3 contains 15 residues. J was trimmed by 3 bases and V by 4 bases; bases with no gene match: 5.

V and J are TRBV14 and TRBJ1-6; TRBD1 might be the D (5 bases). V shed 2 bases and J shed 4 bases, with 6 bases lying between them. The germline V gene has CDR1 SGHDN and CDR2 FVKESK. The CDR3 totals 14 residues. CDR3 in amino acids: CASSQWTYNSPLHF. The CDR3 nucleotides are TGTGCCAGCAGCCAATGGACATATAATTCACCCCTCCACTTT.

Only a few counts were recorded for this clonotype. This chain uses TRBV28 with TRBJ2-7; 8 bases fit TRBD2. Germline lookup yields CDR1 MDHEN and CDR2 SYDVKM. J gave up 3 bases and V 6 bases, and 22 bases lay outside the gene matches. The CDR3 totals 19 residues. The CDR3 DNA reads as TGTGCCAGCAGCCCTGCGTTCGGAGGTGTTGCGGGAGGAAGCTACGAGCAGTACTTC. Translation: CASSPAFGGVAGGSYEQYF.

This clonotype was seen only a few times. The genes are TRBV3-1 and TRBJ2-7, with D hard to call. The V gene lost 1 base and the J gene lost 6 bases, with 13 bases spanning the gap. This CDR3 region has 14 residues. Germline-derived CDR1 and CDR2 are LGHDT and YNNKEL (reference sequence). For the CDR3, the DNA is TGTGCCAGCAGCCAAGCCCCAGCAGTCTCCGAGCAGTACTTC. This translates into CASSQAPAVSEQYF.

This clonotype was seen more than once but under ten times. The genes are TRBV11-2 and TRBJ1-1; 7 bases map to TRBD1. This CDR3 is 15 amino acids long. The germline CDR1 and CDR2 sequences are SGHAT and FQNNGV. The trim removed 5 bases at V and 2 bases at J, leaving 8 bases unmatched. Here the CDR3 reads CASSTSGQSNTEAFF. Here the CDR3 DNA reads TGTGCCAGCAGCACTTCGGGACAGTCTAACACTGAAGCTTTCTTT.

The CDR3 sequence is CASSQNPISSGSGYEQFF. CDR3 nucleotide sequence: TGCGCCAGCAGCCAAAATCCGATTTCATCGGGTTCGGGTTATGAGCAGTTCTTC. The chain is built from TRBV4-1 and TRBJ2-1; D not certain. V lost 2 bases and J lost 8, with 25 bases in between. This CDR3 has 18 amino acids. The germline V gene encodes CDR1 MGHRA and CDR2 YSYEKL.

Many counts were recorded for this clonotype. This rearrangement joins TRBV20-1 to TRBJ2-1; 12 positions agree with TRBD2. The trim removed 5 bases at V and 4 bases at J, leaving 9 bases unmatched. Germline CDR1 is DFQATT and CDR2 is SNEGSKA (reference sequence). This CDR3 spans 16 amino acids. CDR3 bases: TGCAGTGCTCCCTCAGCCGGGACTAGCGGGTACAATGAGCAGTTCTTC. Residues: CSAPSAGTSGYNEQFF.

The genes are TRBV20-1 and TRBJ1-2, with TRBD1 as a possible D gene (5 bases). The CDR3 is 15 amino acids. V was pared by 0 bases and J by 4 bases, with 15 bases between. Looked up from germline, CDR1 is DFQATT and CDR2 is SNEGSKA (reference sequence). CDR3 nucleotide sequence: TGCAGTGCTAGAGACTCTGTGGGGCAGGGCTATGGCTACACCTTC. It is translated as CSARDSVGQGYGYTF.

This clonotype occurred a few times. The gene calls are TRBV7-2 and TRBJ2-3; unclear D gene. V lost 5 bases to trimming and J lost 0 bases, with 12 bases between them. CDR1 is SGHTA, CDR2 FQGNSA, per germline. This CDR3 is built from 15 residues. The CDR3 bases are TGTGCCAGCAGCCCGAACTACCTAAGCACAGATACGCAGTATTTT. As protein: CASSPNYLSTDTQYF.

The table lists this clonotype with many counts. The CDR3 coding sequence is TGCAGCGTTTCCCTGACTAGCGGGGGACACAATGAGCAGTTCTTC. This sequence encodes CSVSLTSGGHNEQFF. The rearrangement links TRBV29-1 to TRBJ2-1; 12 positions agree with TRBD2. The germline gives CDR1 SQVTM, CDR2 ANQGSEA. V lost 5 bases to trimming and J lost 5 bases; unmatched junction nucleotides: 7. The CDR3 is made up of 15 amino acids.

The chain joins TRBV9 to TRBJ1-3; 10 bases line up with TRBD1. The CDR3 totals 17 residues. The V gene end was trimmed by 4 bases and the J gene end by 0 bases; junction bases not matched to a gene: 7. The V gene's germline CDR1 is SGDLS and CDR2 YYNGEE. CDR3 nucleotides: TGTGCCAGCAGCCCCAGGACAGGGGGAGCCTCTGGAAACACCATATATTTT. The encoded protein is CASSPRTGGASGNTIYF.

Concerning this clonotype itself: Compared with germline, one end of the junction differs, possibly owing to a read error. This chain links TRBV29-1 with TRBJ2-5, with 8 bases that match TRBD1. The CDR3 sequence is 14 residues long. In germline, CDR1 is SQVTM, CDR2 ANQGSEA. CDR3 region: CSVASAGGFNEQHF. The DNA for the CDR3 is TGCAGCGTTGCCTCTGCAGGGGGCTTCAACGAGCAGCACTTC.

The J gene is TRBJ2-5, the V gene TRBV28, with TRBD2 identical over 7 bases. The DNA end is more similar to TRBJ2-1, so the J call may be wrong. Germline-derived CDR1 and CDR2 are MDHEN and SYDVKM. The CDR3 totals 14 residues. For the CDR3, the DNA is TGTGCCAGCAGTTTAGCGGGAGCGAGGAATGAGCAGTTCTTC. It specifies CASSLAGARNEQFF.

This clonotype was detected a few times. This sequence joins TRBV15 and TRBJ2-5, with D perhaps TRBD1 or TRBD2 (5 bases each). The CDR3 extends over 15 amino acids. Between the trimmed V and J ends, which lost 1 base and 5 bases, there was a span of 14 bases. Germline V gene data show CDR1 as LNHNV and CDR2 as YYDKDF (reference sequence). CDR3 nucleotides: TGTGCCACCAGCAGAGCAGTTAGGGACGGGGAGACCCAGTACTTC. This sequence encodes CATSRAVRDGETQYF.

A word on this clonotype: A junction boundary mismatches the germline segment, possibly from a read error. The CDR3 is CASILLSGPYEQYF. The CDR3 DNA reads as TGTGCCAGCATCTTACTTAGCGGACCCTACGAGCAGTACTTC. The chain uses TRBV7-3 and TRBJ2-7; D may be TRBD2 (6 bases). Germline lookup yields CDR1 SGHTA and CDR2 FQGTGA. There are 14 residues in the CDR3.

At least ten counts were recorded for this clonotype. The chain joins TRBV11-2 to TRBJ2-3, with D unclear. Trimming removed 1 base at V and 2 bases at J, with 10 bases between. CDR1 SGHAT and CDR2 FQNNGV come from the germline V gene. The CDR3 runs 15 residues. CDR3 residues: CASSLVIGNTDTQYF. The CDR3 nucleotides read TGTGCCAGCAGCTTAGTTATAGGGAACACAGATACGCAGTATTTT.

In its sample, this clonotype was seen a few times. The chain carries TRBV29-1 and TRBJ1-2; TRBD1 might be the D (5 bases). This CDR3 is built from 13 residues. Germline lookup yields CDR1 SQVTM and CDR2 ANQGSEA. Trimming removed 5 bases at V and 4 bases at J, with 14 bases between. The CDR3 region has the DNA TGCAGCGTTAAAATAACAGGTCTCTATGGCTACACCTTC. Its translation: CSVKITGLYGYTF.

The rearrangement uses TRBV20-1 and TRBJ1-5, with a possible D match to TRBD1 (5 bases). V lost 4 bases, J lost 3 bases, and 10 bases lay in between. This CDR3 spans 13 amino acids. Germline V gives CDR1 DFQATT, CDR2 SNEGSKA (reference sequence). Here the CDR3 reads CSATRGTNQPQHF. CDR3 nucleotide sequence: TGCAGTGCTACCCGGGGGACCAATCAGCCCCAGCATTTT.

There are a few counts of this clonotype. The CDR3 sequence is CASSSQGVKNIQYF. Written as DNA, the CDR3 is TGTGCCAGCAGCTCACAGGGGGTCAAAAACATTCAGTACTTC. This rearrangement joins TRBV7-2 to TRBJ2-4, with 8 bases aligning to TRBD1. CDR1 and CDR2 from the germline V gene are SGHTA and FQGNSA. The J segment lost 3 bases and the V segment lost 4 bases, leaving 2 bases of the junction unmatched. This CDR3 region has 14 residues.

The genes are TRBV20-1 and TRBJ2-2, with 8 positions matching TRBD2. Germline values: CDR1 DFQATT, CDR2 SNEGSKA (reference sequence). J lost 7 bases, V lost 0 bases, and 7 bases had no gene match. This CDR3 region has 15 residues. CDR3: CSARETSGSGGELFF. In nucleotides, the CDR3 is TGCAGTGCTAGAGAAACCAGCGGGAGTGGCGGGGAGCTGTTTTTT.

This clonotype was picked up a small number of times. The V and J genes are TRBV5-6 and TRBJ2-5; 12 bases match TRBD2. This CDR3 spans 19 amino acids. CDR1 is SGHDT, CDR2 YYEEEE, per germline. J lost 5 bases, V lost 4 bases, and 18 bases had no gene match. CDR3 sequence: CASSIRSSGRVHGTETQYF. The CDR3 DNA follows: TGTGCCAGCAGCATCCGTTCTAGCGGGAGGGTACATGGAACCGAGACCCAGTACTTC.

The chain uses TRBV6-2 or TRBV6-3 and TRBJ2-7; 9 bases map to TRBD1. The CDR3 contains 13 residues. With 2 bases clipped from V and 7 bases from J, the junction kept 3 bases outside the gene matches. Germline CDR1 reads MNHEY; CDR2 reads SVGEGT. For the CDR3, the DNA is TGTGCCAGCAGTTACACAGGGGGCTGGGAGCAGTACTTC. This encodes CASSYTGGWEQYF.

J is TRBJ2-7 and V is TRBV29-1; D unresolved. Germline V gene lookup returns CDR1 SQVTM and CDR2 ANQGSEA. Between the trimmed V and J ends, which lost 5 bases and 1 base, there was a span of 6 bases. The CDR3 is 11 residues long. The CDR3 sequence is CSVRISYEQYF. In DNA form, the CDR3 reads TGCAGCGTTCGGATTTCCTACGAGCAGTACTTC.

The sample holds a few counts of this clonotype. V and J are TRBV4-3 and TRBJ2-7, with TRBD1 matching 9 bases. Germline assignment: CDR1 LGHNA and CDR2 YSLEER. V lost 1 base and J lost 6; bases outside the gene matches: 10. The CDR3 is 16 residues long. CDR3 residues: CASSQGLGQGLSEQYF. The CDR3 DNA reads as TGCGCCAGCAGCCAAGGGCTGGGACAGGGTCTAAGCGAGCAGTACTTC.

V gene TRBV7-3 combines with J gene TRBJ2-3; 7 bases are shared with TRBD2. The CDR3 sequence is 15 residues long. Trimming cost V 5 bases and J 2 bases; bases outside gene matches: 7. Germline-derived CDR1 and CDR2 are SGHTA and FQGTGA. This CDR3 is CASSRGAGSTDTQYF. CDR3 DNA: TGTGCCAGCAGCCGGGGAGCGGGGTCCACAGATACGCAGTATTTT.

The rearrangement uses TRBV7-6 and TRBJ2-5, with D maybe TRBD2 (6 bases). The CDR3 loop spans 18 amino acids. The germline gives CDR1 SGHVS, CDR2 FNYEAQ. V lost 3 bases to trimming and J lost 1 base, with 21 bases between them. CDR3 nucleotides: TGTGCCAGCAGCTTGGGAATCGGGGCGGGAACGAGCCAAGAGACCCAGTACTTC. This encodes CASSLGIGAGTSQETQYF.

This clonotype was recorded a few times. The gene calls are TRBV14 and TRBJ1-6; a weak D match, TRBD1 (6 bases). V was shortened by 1 base and J by 3 bases, with 13 bases between the two germline ends. This CDR3 spans 17 amino acids. Germline CDR1 reads SGHDN; CDR2 reads FVKESK. The CDR3 reads CASSQVWGRNYNSPLHF. As DNA, the CDR3 is TGTGCCAGCAGCCAAGTTTGGGGGCGAAACTATAATTCACCCCTCCACTTT. The complete variable domain, with remaining parts taken from reference TRBV14 and TRBJ1-6, reads EAGVTQFPSHSVIEKGQTVTLRCDPISGHDNLYWYRRVMGKEIKFLLHFVKESKQDESGMPNNRFLAERTGGTYSTLKVQPAELEDSGVYFCASSQVWGRNYNSPLHFGNGTRLTVT.

Only a few counts were recorded for this clonotype. The genes are TRBV7-2 and TRBJ2-1, with D uncertain. CDR3 length equals 12 residues. The V and J ends lost 5 bases and 9 bases respectively, with 11 bases between them. Germline V gives CDR1 SGHTA, CDR2 FQGNSA. Written as DNA, the CDR3 is TGTGCCAGCAGCCTAGGGTTACCTGAGCAGTTCTTC. Its protein product is CASSLGLPEQFF.

The CDR3 DNA is TGTGCCAGCAGCTTAGGGGGGGACGGCTATGGCTACACCTTC. Translation gives CASSLGGDGYGYTF. V usage is TRBV7-2 and J usage is TRBJ1-2, with D possibly TRBD1 on 5 matching bases. Between the trimmed V and J ends, which lost 1 base and 4 bases, there was a span of 10 bases. CDR1 SGHTA and CDR2 FQGNSA come from the germline V gene. The CDR3 totals 14 residues. The full variable domain, completed using reference TRBV7-2 and TRBJ1-2, is GAGVSQSPSNKVTEKGKDVELRCDPISGHTALYWYRQSLGQGLEFLIYFQGNSAPDKSGLPSDRFSAERTGGSVSTLTIQRTQQEDSAVYLCASSLGGDGYGYTFGSGTRLTVV.

Note on this clonotype: The junction departs from germline at one end; a sequencing error may be responsible. The rearrangement uses TRBV5-6 and TRBJ2-3, with D uncertain. Germline V gives CDR1 SGHDT, CDR2 YYEEEE. The CDR3 is made up of 17 amino acids. The CDR3: CACSFGLQKLNTDTQYF. The CDR3 nucleotides read TGTGCCTGCAGCTTCGGTCTCCAGAAGCTCAACACAGATACGCAGTATTTT.